The rows below give T cell receptor beta chains drawn from one sample of a study of follicular helper T cells after annual influenza vaccination. Assay used: immunoSEQ multiplex PCR; TCRdb lists only in-frame clones, some missing. Of about 6,800 clones listed, 82% were seen once; the top ten hold just over 1.4%. Material: CXCR5- memory CD4+ T cells sorted from blood, obtained 7 days after influenza vaccination. Receptors originate from an adult who received the influenza vaccine. Each CDR3 is given with its conserved first and last residue. D genes are given only for firm matches. Not every row has a clone size; where given, it reads once, few, many or a size class.

v_call: TRBV9
d_call: TRBD1
j_call: TRBJ1-5
cdr3_length: 14
clone_size: .
cdr3_nt: TGTGCCAGCAGCGTCTCAGGGGGCGGTCAGCCCCAGCATTTT
cdr3_aa: CASSVSGGGQPQHF

v_call: TRBV6-6
d_call: .
j_call: TRBJ1-3
cdr3_length: 15
clone_size: .
cdr3_nt: TGTGCCAGCAGTTACTCGGAAGGGGTTGGAAACACCATATATTTT
cdr3_aa: CASSYSEGVGNTIYF

v_call: TRBV7-2
d_call: .
j_call: TRBJ2-2
cdr3_length: 15
clone_size: .
cdr3_nt: TGTGCCAGCAGCTTAGCCCCCCGGTTCACCGGGGAGCTGTTTTTT
cdr3_aa: CASSLAPRFTGELFF

v_call: TRBV6-6
d_call: .
j_call: TRBJ2-7
cdr3_length: 14
clone_size: .
cdr3_nt: TGTGCCAGCAGTAGAAGCGGCAGCTCCTACGAGCAGTACTTC
cdr3_aa: CASSRSGSSYEQYF

v_call: TRBV6-5
d_call: .
j_call: TRBJ2-7
cdr3_length: 14
clone_size: .
cdr3_nt: TGTGCCAGCAGTTACTCAGGAGAGTACTACGAGCAGTACTTC
cdr3_aa: CASSYSGEYYEQYF

v_call: TRBV5-1
d_call: TRBD2
j_call: TRBJ2-2
cdr3_length: 17
clone_size: once
cdr3_nt: TGCGCCAGCAGCGCCCCCGGACTAGCGACGACCACCGGGGAGCTGTTTTTT
cdr3_aa: CASSAPGLATTTGELFF

v_call: TRBV2
d_call: .
j_call: TRBJ2-5
cdr3_length: 13
clone_size: .
cdr3_nt: TGTGCCAGCAGTGACCCAGGGCGGGAGACCCAGTACTTC
cdr3_aa: CASSDPGRETQYF

v_call: TRBV7-2
d_call: TRBD2
j_call: TRBJ2-2
cdr3_length: 18
clone_size: .
cdr3_nt: TGTGCCAGCAGCGGGTCCCGGACTAGCGGGACGGGGACCGGGGAGCTGTTTTTT
cdr3_aa: CASSGSRTSGTGTGELFF

v_call: TRBV10-3
d_call: .
j_call: TRBJ2-3
cdr3_length: 16
clone_size: .
cdr3_nt: TGTGCCATCAGTTCCGGACGGTCGGATAGCACAGATACGCAGTATTTT
cdr3_aa: CAISSGRSDSTDTQYF

v_call: TRBV19
d_call: .
j_call: TRBJ2-2
cdr3_length: 14
clone_size: few
cdr3_nt: TGTGCCAGTCGGCGGGAAACGAACACCGGGGAGCTGTTTTTT
cdr3_aa: CASRRETNTGELFF

v_call: TRBV11-2
d_call: TRBD1
j_call: TRBJ2-6
cdr3_length: 18
clone_size: .
cdr3_nt: TGTGCCAGCAGCCCCCGGACAGGGGGCGTGTCTGGGGCCAACGTCCTGACTTTC
cdr3_aa: CASSPRTGGVSGANVLTF

v_call: TRBV28
d_call: .
j_call: TRBJ1-5
cdr3_length: 15
clone_size: .
cdr3_nt: TGTGCCAGCAGTTCCACCTCGACAGGCAATCAGCCCCAGCATTTT
cdr3_aa: CASSSTSTGNQPQHF

v_call: TRBV6-9
d_call: TRBD1
j_call: TRBJ1-4
cdr3_length: 15
clone_size: .
cdr3_nt: TGTGCCAGCAGTTACTCCGGGACAGCTAATGAAAAACTGTTTTTT
cdr3_aa: CASSYSGTANEKLFF

v_call: TRBV5-1
d_call: TRBD1
j_call: TRBJ2-7
cdr3_length: 16
clone_size: .
cdr3_nt: TGCGCCAGCAGCTGGGAGCAGGGGGCCGTCTTCAACGAGCAGTACTTC
cdr3_aa: CASSWEQGAVFNEQYF